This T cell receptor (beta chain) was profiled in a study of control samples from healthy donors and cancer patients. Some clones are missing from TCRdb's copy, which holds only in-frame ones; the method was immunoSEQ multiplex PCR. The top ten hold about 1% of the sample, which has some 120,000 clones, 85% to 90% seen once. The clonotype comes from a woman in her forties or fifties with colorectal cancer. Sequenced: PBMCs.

CDR3 residues: CSVETGDGGYGYTF. DNA of the CDR3: TGCAGCGTTGAAACAGGGGACGGTGGCTATGGCTACACCTTC. The chain couples TRBV29-1 to TRBJ1-2; 7 nucleotides match TRBD1. Germline V gene lookup returns CDR1 SQVTM and CDR2 ANQGSEA. J gave up 4 bases and V 2 bases, and 7 bases lay outside the gene matches. The CDR3 is made up of 14 amino acids. Combining the CDR3 with reference TRBV29-1 and TRBJ1-2 gives the whole variable domain SAVISQKPSRDICQRGTSLTIQCQVDSQVTMMFWYRQQPGQSLTLIATANQGSEATYESGFVIDKFPISRPNLTFSTLTVSNMSPEDSSIYLCSVETGDGGYGYTFGSGTRLTVV.